The 27 T cell receptor beta chains in this list originate from one sample, sequenced in a study of T cells in Graves' hyperthyroidism and ophthalmopathy. Researchers took RNA transcripts and amplified the TCR beta CDR3 regions from them. RT-PCR in the first round (using the HTBI primer set) targeted the TCR CDR3. MiXCR was run by TCRdb on the multiplex PCR reads, yielding one entry per CDR3 protein. The sample has hundreds of thousands of distinct CDR3 sequences; around 15% are singletons. Sequenced sample: blood. The receptors were sampled from a woman between 18 and 29 years old with Graves' hyperthyroidism.

This clonotype was counted between two and nine times. The rearrangement joins TRBV20-1 to TRBJ2-1, with a possible D match to TRBD1 (6 bases). Germline-derived CDR1 and CDR2 are DFQATT and SNEGSKA (reference sequence). The germline V and J ends were trimmed by 6 bases and 6 bases, with 18 bases remaining between them. The CDR3 consists of 14 residues. The CDR3 loop is CSAAGGTRINEQFF. The CDR3 DNA follows: TGCAGTGCCGCGGGTGGGACACGGATCAATGAGCAGTTCTTC.

CDR3 sequence: CSVDTQYF. The DNA for the CDR3 is TGCAGCGTTGATACGCAGTATTTT. The chain couples TRBV29-1 to TRBJ2-3, with D hard to call. Trimming shortened V by 3 bases and J by 8 bases, and 0 bases separated the two germline ends. The germline V gene encodes CDR1 SQVTM and CDR2 ANQGSEA. This CDR3 spans 8 amino acids.

This sequence joins TRBV7-2 and TRBJ1-1; no clear D gene. The CDR3 is made up of 12 amino acids. V lost 3 bases, J lost 6 bases, and 8 bases lay in between. Germline V gene lookup returns CDR1 SGHTA and CDR2 FQGNSA. For the CDR3, the DNA is TGTGCCAGCAGCTTTACGGGCGCTGAAGCTTTCTTT. It encodes CASSFTGAEAFF.

This chain connects TRBV2 to TRBJ2-1; 7 nucleotides align to TRBD2. The germline gives CDR1 SNHLY, CDR2 FYNNEI. The trim removed 8 bases at V and 0 bases at J, leaving 7 bases unmatched. The CDR3 covers 15 residues. The CDR3 DNA sequence: TGTGCCAGCCAGATACTAGCGACCTCCTACAATGAGCAGTTCTTC. Residues: CASQILATSYNEQFF.

This clonotype was counted a few times. This chain joins TRBV2 and TRBJ1-2; D ambiguous. CDR1 and CDR2 (germline): SNHLY, FYNNEI. There are 13 residues in the CDR3. Trimming removed 6 bases from V and 4 bases from J, with 12 bases in between. This CDR3 is CASRPEATYGYTF. In DNA form, the CDR3 reads TGTGCCAGCAGACCGGAAGCAACCTATGGCTACACCTTC.

At least ten counts were recorded for this clonotype. The chain uses TRBV7-9 and TRBJ2-5; 8 positions match TRBD2. The ends lost 3 bases at V and 5 bases at J; junction bases unmatched: 11. CDR3 size: 16 residues. Germline V gene lookup returns CDR1 SEHNR and CDR2 FQNEAQ (reference sequence). The CDR3 nucleotides are TGTGCCAGCAGCTTCGGGACTAGGCCCCCTCCGGAGACCCAGTACTTC. Residues: CASSFGTRPPPETQYF.

The V gene is TRBV6-1, the J gene TRBJ1-1; 9 bases are a match to TRBD1. CDR1 MNHNS and CDR2 SASEGT come from the germline V gene. Trimming took 6 bases from V and 0 from J; bases not matched to a gene: 11. This CDR3 spans 17 amino acids. CDR3 amino acids: CASRKQGAGGMNTEAFF. CDR3 nucleotide sequence: TGTGCCAGCAGAAAACAGGGGGCGGGTGGAATGAACACTGAAGCTTTCTTT.

The chain recombines TRBV7-2 with TRBJ2-1; no reliable D call. Germline assignment: CDR1 SGHTA and CDR2 FQGNSA. V gave up 2 bases and J gave up 5 bases, with 13 bases separating them. The CDR3 sequence is 15 residues long. The CDR3 is CASSLRATRNNEQFF. The CDR3 DNA sequence: TGTGCCAGCAGCTTAAGGGCGACGAGGAACAATGAGCAGTTCTTC.

This clonotype was recorded only once. J is TRBJ2-1 and V is TRBV29-1, with 8 bases identical to TRBD2. With 2 bases clipped from V and 9 bases from J, the junction kept 3 bases outside the gene matches. Looked up from germline, CDR1 is SQVTM and CDR2 is ANQGSEA. The CDR3 runs to 12 residues. CDR3 residues: CSVELAGGEQFF. Here the CDR3 DNA reads TGCAGCGTTGAACTGGCGGGGGGTGAGCAGTTCTTC.

The table lists this clonotype with a few counts. The V call is TRBV29-1, the J call TRBJ2-5, with TRBD1 matching over 8 bases. Looked up from germline, CDR1 is SQVTM and CDR2 is ANQGSEA. CDR3 size: 14 residues. With 8 bases clipped from V and 2 bases from J, the junction kept 10 bases outside the gene matches. The CDR3 reads CSIIDRGAQETQYF. The DNA for the CDR3 is TGCAGCATCATCGACAGGGGAGCTCAAGAGACCCAGTACTTC.

This clonotype was detected ten times or more. V is TRBV28 and J is TRBJ1-6; 12 bases match TRBD1. The V and J ends lost 3 bases and 8 bases, in that order; junction bases with no gene match: 2. The germline gives CDR1 MDHEN, CDR2 SYDVKM. The CDR3 runs 15 residues. The CDR3 region is CASSFRDRGHSPLHF. The CDR3 DNA follows: TGTGCCAGCAGTTTCCGGGACAGGGGGCATTCACCCCTCCACTTT.

This clonotype turned up a few times. The rearrangement links TRBV2 to TRBJ1-6; a weak D match, TRBD1 (5 bases). CDR1 is SNHLY and CDR2 is FYNNEI in the germline V gene. The CDR3 extends over 14 amino acids. V lost 4 bases, J lost 8 bases, and 12 bases lay in between. The CDR3 reads CASSVGASHSPLHF. The CDR3 DNA reads as TGTGCCAGCAGTGTCGGGGCTTCTCATTCACCCCTCCACTTT.

In this sample, this clonotype turned up a few times. The V and J genes are TRBV3-1 and TRBJ2-2, with D tentatively TRBD1 or TRBD2 (5 bases each). CDR1 is LGHDT and CDR2 is YNNKEL in the germline V gene (reference sequence). This CDR3 contains 17 residues. Trimming pared 0 bases from V and 0 bases from J, leaving 11 bases between. The CDR3 DNA follows: TGTGCCAGCAGCCAAGATCGGGGCCTCGCGAACACCGGGGAGCTGTTTTTT. Translation: CASSQDRGLANTGELFF.

This clonotype was detected a few times. The gene calls are TRBV20-1 and TRBJ2-2; D unclear. Germline CDR1 reads DFQATT; CDR2 reads SNEGSKA (reference sequence). The CDR3 has 11 amino acids. Trimming removed 1 base from V and 6 bases from J, with 3 bases in between. The CDR3 DNA reads as TGCAGTGCTAGAGTCGCCGGGGAGCTGTTTTTT. This translates into CSARVAGELFF.

The sample holds many counts of this clonotype. The chain recombines TRBV12-3 or TRBV12-4 with TRBJ2-5; 8 nucleotides match TRBD1. Trimming removed 8 bases from V and 7 bases from J; junction bases left unmatched: 12. The CDR3 extends over 14 amino acids. The CDR3 DNA follows: TGTGCCAGCTGCAGAGACAGGGGCCTATGGACCCAGTACTTC. Protein: CASCRDRGLWTQYF.

At least ten counts were recorded for this clonotype. The chain links TRBV7-2 to TRBJ2-4; D unclear. This CDR3 is built from 14 residues. The germline gives CDR1 SGHTA, CDR2 FQGNSA. Trimming removed 2 bases from V and 0 bases from J, with 5 bases in between. CDR3 sequence reads: CASSLLGAKNIQYF. The DNA of the CDR3 is TGTGCCAGCAGCTTACTGGGAGCCAAAAACATTCAGTACTTC.

This clonotype was seen ten or more times. This chain joins TRBV29-1 and TRBJ1-2; D unclear. The germline gives CDR1 SQVTM, CDR2 ANQGSEA. The CDR3 length is 16 residues. Trimming stripped 1 base from V and 0 bases from J, with 15 bases between. The DNA for the CDR3 is TGCAGCGTTGAAGGGAGGCAGGCCGAGTCTAACTATGGCTACACCTTC. Amino acid sequence: CSVEGRQAESNYGYTF. Complete variable domain (other parts from reference TRBV29-1 and TRBJ1-2): SAVISQKPSRDICQRGTSLTIQCQVDSQVTMMFWYRQQPGQSLTLIATANQGSEATYESGFVIDKFPISRPNLTFSTLTVSNMSPEDSSIYLCSVEGRQAESNYGYTFGSGTRLTVV.

The rearrangement uses TRBV20-1 and TRBJ2-4, with D unclear. Trimming stripped 6 bases from V and 3 bases from J, with 6 bases between. Germline V gene lookup returns CDR1 DFQATT and CDR2 SNEGSKA (reference sequence). The CDR3 is made up of 11 amino acids. The CDR3 DNA follows: TGCAGTGCCCAGGTCAAAAACATTCAGTACTTC. Translation: CSAQVKNIQYF.

The chain couples TRBV19 to TRBJ1-5, with D perhaps matching TRBD1 (6 bases). Per germline, CDR1 LNHDA and CDR2 SQIVND (reference sequence). The CDR3 is 16 residues long. Trimming cost V 1 base and J 10 bases, with 20 bases left between them. The CDR3: CASSIGVDRAGRPQHF. The CDR3 bases are TGTGCCAGTAGTATAGGTGTGGACAGAGCGGGGAGACCCCAGCATTTT.

This clonotype occurred a few times. This chain joins TRBV5-1 and TRBJ2-1; 11 nucleotides align to TRBD2. J was trimmed by 12 bases and V by 7 bases; bases with no gene match: 3. The CDR3 is made up of 11 amino acids. Germline CDR1 reads SGHRS; CDR2 reads YFSETQ. The CDR3 coding sequence is TGCGCCAGCGGGACTAGCGGACGGCAGTTCTTC. It encodes CASGTSGRQFF.

This clonotype has at least ten counts. The V gene is TRBV7-2, the J gene TRBJ2-5, with 8 nucleotides matching TRBD2. From germline, CDR1 is SGHTA and CDR2 FQGNSA. J lost 4 bases, V lost 2 bases, and 9 bases had no gene match. The CDR3 has 16 amino acids. CDR3 residues: CASSLLGGGPRETQYF. The CDR3 DNA reads as TGTGCCAGCAGCTTATTAGGCGGGGGGCCTCGAGAGACCCAGTACTTC.

The rearrangement uses TRBV15 and TRBJ2-2, with D possibly called TRBD1 or TRBD2 (5 bases each). This CDR3 spans 16 amino acids. Trimming pared 0 bases from V and 6 bases from J, leaving 14 bases between. Looked up from germline, CDR1 is LNHNV and CDR2 is YYDKDF (reference sequence). The CDR3: CATSRDRGAIPGELFF. In DNA, the CDR3 is TGTGCCACCAGCAGAGATAGGGGAGCAATACCCGGGGAGCTGTTTTTT.

There are a few counts of this clonotype. The chain joins TRBV6-1 to TRBJ1-6, with D perhaps TRBD1 (5 bases). The ends were cut back, 7 bases at V and 10 bases at J, with 17 bases in the middle. The CDR3 contains 14 residues. In germline, CDR1 is MNHNS, CDR2 SASEGT. CDR3 region: CASTLGGVGSPLHF. The CDR3 coding sequence is TGTGCCAGCACCCTGGGAGGGGTTGGGTCACCCCTCCACTTT.

In nucleotides, the CDR3 is TGTGCCAGCAGTTACTCCGAGAGCTCCTACGAGCAGTACTTC. Amino acid sequence: CASSYSESSYEQYF. This chain connects TRBV6-5 to TRBJ2-7; D is uncertain. Between the trimmed V and J ends, which lost 0 bases and 0 bases, there was a span of 6 bases. CDR1 is MNHEY and CDR2 is SVGAGI in the germline V gene. The CDR3 is 14 amino acids.

This clonotype was recorded at least ten times. The rearrangement links TRBV7-9 to TRBJ1-2; D is unclear. Trimming shortened V by 1 base and J by 7 bases, and 4 bases separated the two germline ends. The CDR3 length is 11 residues. The V gene's germline CDR1 is SEHNR and CDR2 FQNEAQ (reference sequence). The CDR3 region has the DNA TGTGCCAGCAGCTTAGTCGGTGGCTACACCTTC. As protein: CASSLVGGYTF.

In its sample, this clonotype was seen many times. This chain joins TRBV11-2 and TRBJ2-7, with D perhaps matching TRBD2 (7 bases). Deletions cut 5 bases from V and 1 base from J, with 18 bases between. The germline V gene has CDR1 SGHAT and CDR2 FQNNGV. The CDR3 loop spans 16 amino acids. The CDR3 loop is CASSPSAGASSYEQYF. CDR3 nucleotide sequence: TGTGCCAGCAGCCCGTCGGCGGGGGCAAGTTCCTACGAGCAGTACTTC.

This chain joins TRBV7-9 and TRBJ1-4; no firm D call. This CDR3 spans 13 amino acids. Germline V CDR1 and CDR2: SEHNR, FQNEAQ (reference sequence). V lost 3 bases to trimming and J lost 5 bases, with 7 bases between them. CDR3 sequence (DNA): TGTGCCAGCAGCTTCGGAAAGAATGAAAAACTGTTTTTT. As protein: CASSFGKNEKLFF. The whole variable domain, filled in from reference TRBV7-9 and TRBJ1-4, reads DTGVSQNPRHKITKRGQNVTFRCDPISEHNRLYWYRQTLGQGPEFLTYFQNEAQLEKSRLLSDRFSAERPKGSFSTLEIQRTEQGDSAMYLCASSFGKNEKLFFGSGTQLSVL.